This TCR beta chain emerged from a study of graft-versus-host responses after intestinal transplantation. Concerning this clone itself: The target antigen is unknown.

Method: immunoSEQ multiplex PCR; TCRdb's copy keeps in-frame clones and lacks some. The repertoire consists of 95,000 to 150,000 clones, with approximately 96% occurring once and the leading ten covering roughly 3%. V shed 4 bases and J shed 5 bases, with 18 bases lying between them. In germline, CDR1 is LNHNV, CDR2 YYDKDF (reference sequence). The CDR3 sequence is 16 residues long. The TCR comes from a human donor who received an intestinal transplant. The material was unstimulated CD8+ T cells sorted from spleen or lymph node cells, obtained before intestinal transplant. The chain links TRBV15 to TRBJ1-5; D may be TRBD1 (6 bases). CDR3 coding DNA: TGTGCCACCAGCATTAGTCTAGGACAGTTCCATCAGCCCCAGCATTTT. Translated, it gives CATSISLGQFHQPQHF.